The source of this T cell receptor (beta chain) is a study of blood T cell repertoires in COVID-19. The data were produced by immunoSEQ multiplex PCR, yet TCRdb's version contains in-frame clones alone and is incomplete. The sample records just over 300,000 clones, 70% to 90% being singletons. Germline V gene lookup returns CDR1 SGHNT and CDR2 YENEEA. This CDR3 comprises 16 residues. V dropped 5 bases and J dropped 7; count of bases not matched to a gene: 10. Participants were aged about 18 to 100 years from more than 20 US areas. Participant reports of clinical history set cohort assignment. Sequencing was performed on PBMCs or T cells enriched from blood (not recorded which). The sequence came from a woman in her 40s who had recovered from COVID-19. The chain combines TRBV11-3 with TRBJ2-2, with TRBD1 matching 10 bases. The CDR3 reads CASSPRDRGGNGELFF. In nucleotides, the CDR3 is TGTGCCAGCAGCCCCCGGGACAGGGGTGGTAACGGGGAGCTGTTTTTT. Supplemented by reference TRBV11-3 and TRBJ2-2, the full variable domain reads EAGVVQSPRYKIIEKKQPVAFWCNPISGHNTLYWYLQNLGQGPELLIRYENEEAVDDSQLPKDRFSAERLKGVDSTLKIQPAELGDSAVYLCASSPRDRGGNGELFFGEGSRLTVL.